The rows below give T cell receptor delta chains drawn from one sample of a study of Vδ1+ human thymocytes. TCRdb reanalysed the multiplex PCR reads with CATT. Of around 23,000 delta-chain clones listed, approximately 7% are singletons. Sequenced input: Vdelta1+ gamma-delta thymocytes from the thymus. These receptors were obtained from a girl under three years old who had congenital heart surgery. Each CDR3 is given with its conserved first and last residue. Each record gives: D gene, V gene, J gene, clone size, CDR3 DNA, CDR3 protein. The D gene is left open where the match is weak. Not every row has a clone size; where given, it reads once, few, many or a size class.

d_call: TRDD3
v_call: TRDV1
j_call: TRDJ1
clone_size: few
cdr3_nt: TGTGCTCTTGGGGACTCCCTGGCCCTGGGGGACCTCACCGATAAACTCATCTTT
cdr3_aa: CALGDSLALGDLTDKLIF

d_call: TRDD3
v_call: TRDV1
j_call: TRDJ2
clone_size: NA
cdr3_nt: TGTGCTCTTGGGGAACTCTACCCTGGGGGATACATGGCAGCACAACTCTTCTTT
cdr3_aa: CALGELYPGGYMAAQLFF

d_call: NA
v_call: TRDV1
j_call: TRDJ1
clone_size: NA
cdr3_nt: TGTGCTCTTGGGTTACTCCCAAGAGATCCTTCCCCACACGATTACACCGATAAACTCATCTTT
cdr3_aa: CALGLLPRDPSPHDYTDKLIF

d_call: TRDD2
v_call: TRDV1
j_call: TRDJ2
clone_size: NA
cdr3_nt: TGTGCTCTTGGGGAACTTCGTGCCCTTCCTCGGAGGACCAGATCTTTGACAGCACAACTCTTCTTT
cdr3_aa: CALGELRALPRRTRSLTAQLFF

d_call: NA
v_call: TRDV2
j_call: TRDJ1
clone_size: few
cdr3_nt: TGTGCCTCGTGCTCGAGGGGCGGACCTGATTACACCGATAAACTCATCTTT
cdr3_aa: CASCSRGGPDYTDKLIF

d_call: TRDD3
v_call: TRDV1
j_call: TRDJ1
clone_size: NA
cdr3_nt: TGTGCTCTTGGGCGACATTGGCCGGGGGATGAAGTTTCGGGATACACCGATAAACTCATCTTT
cdr3_aa: CALGRHWPGDEVSGYTDKLIF

d_call: TRDD3
v_call: TRDV1
j_call: TRDJ1
clone_size: NA
cdr3_nt: TGTGCTCTTGGGGAAATCCCCCTAACTGGGGGAGAATGTAGCACCGATAAACTCATCTTT
cdr3_aa: CALGEIPLTGGECSTDKLIF

d_call: TRDD3
v_call: TRDV1
j_call: TRDJ1
clone_size: few
cdr3_nt: TGTGCTCTTGGGGAAAACGGGTGGATTCGGAGTGCTCGTACTGGGGGATATGGGCAACTCATCTTT
cdr3_aa: CALGENGWIRSARTGGYGQLIF

d_call: NA
v_call: TRDV1
j_call: TRDJ1
clone_size: NA
cdr3_nt: TGTGCTCTTGGGGAACGCTCGAGAGAGTACACCGATAAACTCATCTTT
cdr3_aa: CALGERSREYTDKLIF

d_call: TRDD3
v_call: TRDV1
j_call: TRDJ1
clone_size: NA
cdr3_nt: TGTGCTCTTGGGGACGAACCAGGAACGATACTGGGGGGACCGTACACCGATAAACTCATCTTT
cdr3_aa: CALGDEPGTILGGPYTDKLIF

d_call: NA
v_call: TRDV1
j_call: TRDJ1
clone_size: NA
cdr3_nt: TGTGCTCTTGGGGCACTTACATATCCAGATCCCTGTTATAAACTCATCTTT
cdr3_aa: CALGALTYPDPCYKLIF

d_call: TRDD3
v_call: TRDV3
j_call: TRDJ1
clone_size: few
cdr3_nt: TGTGCTCCCTCCTACGCCGAATACTGGGGGATATCGGTGGCCGATAAACTCATCTTT
cdr3_aa: CAPSYAEYWGISVADKLIF

d_call: TRDD3
v_call: TRDV1
j_call: TRDJ1
clone_size: few
cdr3_nt: TGTGCTCTTGGGGGCCTGCGGACTGGGGGATTACTCATCTTT
cdr3_aa: CALGGLRTGGLLIF

d_call: NA
v_call: TRDV1
j_call: TRDJ1
clone_size: few
cdr3_nt: TGTGCTCTTGGGGAGGGACGTCCGCGGAGGTACACCGATAAACTCATCTTT
cdr3_aa: CALGEGRPRRYTDKLIF

d_call: TRDD3
v_call: TRDV1
j_call: TRDJ1
clone_size: few
cdr3_nt: TGTGCTCTTGGGCGCACACTTCCTACCCTCCTAACTGGGGGATACGAGACCGATAAACTCATCTTT
cdr3_aa: CALGRTLPTLLTGGYETDKLIF

d_call: TRDD2
v_call: TRDV1
j_call: TRDJ1
clone_size: NA
cdr3_nt: TGTGCTCTTGGGGTTCTTCCTATTTTGGATAAACTCATCTTT
cdr3_aa: CALGVLPILDKLIF

d_call: NA
v_call: TRDV1
j_call: TRDJ1
clone_size: few
cdr3_nt: TGTGCCCTTGGCGAATTCTTCCTAACCGATACTGTGGGATACGCAGAAACCAAACTCATCTTT
cdr3_aa: CALGEFFLTDTVGYAETKLIF

d_call: NA
v_call: TRDV1
j_call: TRDJ1
clone_size: NA
cdr3_nt: TGTGCTCTTGGGGAAGCGGGGCCGGGTTCGTACACCGATAAACTCATCTTT
cdr3_aa: CALGEAGPGSYTDKLIF

d_call: NA
v_call: TRDV1
j_call: TRDJ1
clone_size: few
cdr3_nt: TGTGCTCTTGGGGAACTCTACGGAGGGGGAGAATACACCGATAAACTCATCTTT
cdr3_aa: CALGELYGGGEYTDKLIF

d_call: TRDD2
v_call: TRDV1
j_call: TRDJ1
clone_size: NA
cdr3_nt: TGTGCTCTTGGGGAACTTATAGCTTCCTACGTGTACGGTCGATACACCGATAAACTCATCTTT
cdr3_aa: CALGELIASYVYGRYTDKLIF

d_call: NA
v_call: TRDV1
j_call: TRDJ1
clone_size: few
cdr3_nt: TGTGCTCTTGGGGGCTTACTTCCTACCAGACTGGGGATACGAGTATGCACCGATAAACTCATCTTT
cdr3_aa: CALGGLLPTRLGIRVCTDKLIF

d_call: NA
v_call: TRDV1
j_call: TRDJ1
clone_size: few
cdr3_nt: TGTGCTCTTGGGGAACTCATACCCGATAAACTCATCTTT
cdr3_aa: CALGELIPDKLIF

d_call: TRDD3
v_call: TRDV1
j_call: TRDJ1
clone_size: NA
cdr3_nt: TGTGCTCTTGGGGACCCCTCAGGGGGTACTGGGGGATACGCGTACACCGATAAACTCATCTTT
cdr3_aa: CALGDPSGGTGGYAYTDKLIF

d_call: TRDD3
v_call: TRDV1
j_call: TRDJ1
clone_size: few
cdr3_nt: TGTGCTCTTGAGTCTCCGGCAGGGGGATACGCCGATAACGAGCTCATCTTT
cdr3_aa: CALESPAGGYADNELIF

d_call: TRDD3
v_call: TRDV1
j_call: TRDJ1
clone_size: few
cdr3_nt: TGTGCTCTTGGGGAACTCTGTACTGGGGACACCGATAAACTCATCTTT
cdr3_aa: CALGELCTGDTDKLIF

d_call: TRDD3
v_call: TRDV1
j_call: TRDJ1
clone_size: few
cdr3_nt: TGTGCTCTTGGGGACCCCACTTACTGGGGGTACACCGATAAACTCATCTTT
cdr3_aa: CALGDPTYWGYTDKLIF

d_call: NA
v_call: TRDV1
j_call: TRDJ1
clone_size: few
cdr3_nt: TGTGCTCTTGGGGAACTCGAGGCTTTTCCTACGTCGGTACTGGGGGCTCCTCCGACCGATAAACTCATCTTT
cdr3_aa: CALGELEAFPTSVLGAPPTDKLIF

d_call: TRDD3
v_call: TRDV1
j_call: TRDJ1
clone_size: few
cdr3_nt: TGTGCTCTTGGGCGATACCCGTTTCCGTTACTGGGGGATACCTATAAACTCATCTTT
cdr3_aa: CALGRYPFPLLGDTYKLIF

d_call: NA
v_call: TRDV1
j_call: TRDJ1
clone_size: few
cdr3_nt: TGTGCTCTTGGGGAAACAGGGATAAATGGGGGGTTCGATAAACTCATCTTT
cdr3_aa: CALGETGINGGFDKLIF

d_call: TRDD3
v_call: TRDV2
j_call: TRDJ1
clone_size: medium-sized
cdr3_nt: TGTGCCTGTGACACCTTGGGGGAGTACACCGATAAACTCATCTTT
cdr3_aa: CACDTLGEYTDKLIF

d_call: TRDD3
v_call: TRDV1
j_call: TRDJ1
clone_size: NA
cdr3_nt: TGTGCTCTTGGGGAAAGTAGTCTACTGGGGGATACGTATCCGTACACCGATAAACTCATCTTT
cdr3_aa: CALGESSLLGDTYPYTDKLIF

d_call: TRDD3
v_call: TRDV1
j_call: TRDJ1
clone_size: NA
cdr3_nt: TGTGCTCTTGGGGACCACTCTACTTACACTGGGGTCGCGTACACCGATAAACTCATCTTT
cdr3_aa: CALGDHSTYTGVAYTDKLIF

d_call: TRDD3
v_call: TRDV1
j_call: TRDJ1
clone_size: NA
cdr3_nt: TGTGCTCTTGGGGAAGGACCCGGGAGGGGGATAGCCACCGATAAACTCATCTTT
cdr3_aa: CALGEGPGRGIATDKLIF

d_call: TRDD3
v_call: TRDV1
j_call: TRDJ1
clone_size: few
cdr3_nt: TGTGCTCTTGGGGCCCGATCCCTACGGCTGGGGGACACCGATAAACTCATCTTT
cdr3_aa: CALGARSLRLGDTDKLIF

d_call: TRDD3
v_call: TRDV1
j_call: TRDJ1
clone_size: few
cdr3_nt: TGTGCTCTTGGGGAAGGCGCTACTGGGGGACACACTCACACCCCCACCGATAAACTCATCTTT
cdr3_aa: CALGEGATGGHTHTPTDKLIF

d_call: NA
v_call: TRDV1
j_call: TRDJ1
clone_size: NA
cdr3_nt: TGTGCTCTTGAAGGGACGGGCTGGATGTACACCGATAAACTCATCTTT
cdr3_aa: CALEGTGWMYTDKLIF

d_call: NA
v_call: TRDV1
j_call: TRDJ2
clone_size: NA
cdr3_nt: TGTGCTCTTGGGGCCCTGGCCTTCCTAGAGGGGATACGACATTTGACAGCACAACTCTTCTTT
cdr3_aa: CALGALAFLEGIRHLTAQLFF

d_call: TRDD3
v_call: TRDV1
j_call: TRDJ1
clone_size: few
cdr3_nt: TGTGCTCTTGGGTTACATCTCCCTCTTACTGGGGGATGGTACCTGTACACCGATAAACTCATCTTT
cdr3_aa: CALGLHLPLTGGWYLYTDKLIF

d_call: NA
v_call: TRDV1
j_call: TRDJ1
clone_size: NA
cdr3_nt: TGTGCTCTTGGGGAACTAGCCGGGGTTCAACCCAACCGGACCGATAAACTCATCTTT
cdr3_aa: CALGELAGVQPNRTDKLIF

d_call: NA
v_call: TRDV1
j_call: TRDJ1
clone_size: few
cdr3_nt: TGTGCTCTTGGGGAACATCGTTCCGATCTTCTGGGGCCCAAACTCGATAAACTCATCTTT
cdr3_aa: CALGEHRSDLLGPKLDKLIF

d_call: TRDD3
v_call: TRDV2
j_call: TRDJ1
clone_size: medium-sized
cdr3_nt: TGTGCCTGTGACACCGGGTACAATCTACTGGGGGTCCCCTACACCGATAAACTCATCTTT
cdr3_aa: CACDTGYNLLGVPYTDKLIF

d_call: NA
v_call: TRDV1
j_call: TRDJ1
clone_size: NA
cdr3_nt: TGTGCTCTTGGGGATGTAAACACCTCGGCCGATAAACTCATCTTT
cdr3_aa: CALGDVNTSADKLIF

d_call: NA
v_call: TRDV1
j_call: TRDJ1
clone_size: few
cdr3_nt: TGTGCTCTTGGGAACCGTGTCTTAGTGCCGGGGCTCCCTGTGTTGTACACCGATAAACTCATCTTT
cdr3_aa: CALGNRVLVPGLPVLYTDKLIF

d_call: NA
v_call: TRDV1
j_call: TRDJ1
clone_size: few
cdr3_nt: TGTGCTCTTGGGGAACGGAGGAGAAGGATCCGCACCGATAAACTCATCTTT
cdr3_aa: CALGERRRRIRTDKLIF

d_call: NA
v_call: TRDV1
j_call: TRDJ1
clone_size: NA
cdr3_nt: TGTGCTCTTGGGGAACTCCCCGTACGAATGGGATATCCCACCGATAAACTCATCTTT
cdr3_aa: CALGELPVRMGYPTDKLIF

d_call: TRDD3
v_call: TRDV1
j_call: TRDJ1
clone_size: few
cdr3_nt: TGTGCTCTTGGAATACTGGGGGATTACACCGATAAACTCATCTTT
cdr3_aa: CALGILGDYTDKLIF

d_call: TRDD2
v_call: TRDV1
j_call: TRDJ1
clone_size: few
cdr3_nt: TGTGCTCTTGGGGGCCCACCTTCCTACCGGGCTACTTACACCGATAAACTCATCTTT
cdr3_aa: CALGGPPSYRATYTDKLIF

d_call: NA
v_call: TRDV1
j_call: TRDJ1
clone_size: few
cdr3_nt: TGTGCTCTTGGGGAACTACCGTCGCCTCGTCTTAGGCCGTACACCGATAAACTCATCTTT
cdr3_aa: CALGELPSPRLRPYTDKLIF